The 26 T cell receptor beta chains given below trace back to one sample, sequenced in a study of Tregs in tolerant kidney transplant recipients. Clones were read by immunoSEQ multiplex PCR, and TCRdb kept only the in-frame ones, dropping some. Among around 15,000 clones listed, about four fifths were seen once. The sample was Tregs from blood, taken before the transplant. The receptors were gathered from a human donor who received a combined kidney and bone marrow transplant.

The chain employs TRBV19 and TRBJ2-7, with TRBD2 matching 10 bases. V trimming: 6 bases; J trimming: 3 bases; junction bases outside the gene matches: 5. Germline V CDR1 and CDR2: LNHDA, SQIVND (reference sequence). The CDR3 is 14 residues long. CDR3 nucleotides: TGTGCCAGTAGCCGGACTAGCGGACACTACGAGCAGTACTTC. Its translation is CASSRTSGHYEQYF.

This clone was recorded only once. The V call is TRBV6-5, the J call TRBJ1-2; D may be TRBD1 (5 bases). This CDR3 region has 14 residues. V was clipped by 2 bases and J by 4 bases, with 11 bases between them. CDR1 is MNHEY, CDR2 SVGAGI, per germline. The CDR3 region is CASSYQGYGYGYTF. The DNA of the CDR3 is TGTGCCAGCAGTTACCAGGGATACGGCTATGGCTACACCTTC.

This sequence joins TRBV5-1 and TRBJ1-3; D unclear. The CDR3 spans 17 residues. Germline V lookup: CDR1 SGHRS, CDR2 YFSETQ. Trimming cost V 0 bases and J 4 bases, with 17 bases left between them. CDR3 residues: CASSLEPPTAGGNTIYF. The CDR3 DNA reads TGCGCCAGCAGCTTGGAACCCCCTACGGCGGGCGGAAACACCATATATTTT. The full variable domain, completed using reference TRBV5-1 and TRBJ1-3, is KAGVTQTPRYLIKTRGQQVTLSCSPISGHRSVSWYQQTPGQGLQFLFEYFSETQRNKGNFPGRFSGRQFSNSRSEMNVSTLELGDSALYLCASSLEPPTAGGNTIYFGEGSWLTVV.

The J gene is TRBJ2-1, the V gene TRBV27; 9 nucleotides agree with TRBD2. From germline, CDR1 is MNHEY and CDR2 SMNVEV (reference sequence). This CDR3 has 14 amino acids. V shed 7 bases and J 8 bases; nucleotides not matched to a gene: 9. The CDR3 DNA sequence: TGTGCCAGCAAATTGGCTAGCGGGAATCATGAGCAGTTCTTC. Amino acids: CASKLASGNHEQFF.

This rearrangement joins TRBV5-6 to TRBJ2-1, with 9 nucleotides matching TRBD1. After removal of 1 base from V and 5 bases from J, the junction contained 16 bases not matched to a gene. Germline V CDR1 and CDR2: SGHDT, YYEEEE. CDR3 length: 19 amino acids. CDR3 residues: CASSLNRGLIKRVNNEQFF. The DNA of the CDR3 is TGTGCCAGCAGCTTGAACAGGGGGCTGATAAAGCGGGTAAACAATGAGCAGTTCTTC.

This clone was seen only once. The rearrangement joins TRBV5-1 to TRBJ1-4; no definite D call. Trimming stripped 0 bases from V and 6 bases from J, with 15 bases between. The CDR3 runs to 16 residues. Germline V gene data show CDR1 as SGHRS and CDR2 as YFSETQ. This CDR3 reads CASSLARHSGDEKLFF. In DNA, the CDR3 is TGCGCCAGCAGCTTGGCCAGACACAGCGGGGATGAAAAACTGTTTTTT.

The chain couples TRBV30 to TRBJ1-2, with D uncertain. The germline gives CDR1 GTSNPN, CDR2 SVGIG (reference sequence). The CDR3 loop spans 13 amino acids. The V gene lost 8 bases and the J gene lost 1 base, with 14 bases spanning the gap. In DNA form, the CDR3 reads TGTGCCCTCGTTAACGGTTTTAACTATGGCTACACCTTC. Protein sequence: CALVNGFNYGYTF.

For this clone: One end of the junction is discordant with germline, which a read error may explain. The V gene is TRBV6-5, the J gene TRBJ2-4, with 11 bases identical to TRBD2. The CDR3 sequence is 14 residues long. The germline V gene encodes CDR1 MNHEY and CDR2 SVGAGI. The CDR3 loop is CASRPLAGAPATFF. CDR3 DNA: TGTGCCAGCAGGCCACTAGCGGGGGCCCCGGCAACCTTCTTC.

V and J are TRBV5-1 and TRBJ2-5; 9 bases line up with TRBD2. With V trimmed by 3 bases and J by 5 bases, 8 bases remained unmatched. Germline values: CDR1 SGHRS, CDR2 YFSETQ. The length of the CDR3 is 15 residues. The CDR3 is CASSSSGDPWETQYF. DNA for the CDR3: TGCGCCAGCAGCTCTAGCGGGGACCCCTGGGAGACCCAGTACTTC.

V is TRBV7-2 and J is TRBJ1-5, with D hard to call. Looked up from germline, CDR1 is SGHTA and CDR2 is FQGNSA. The CDR3 sequence is 13 residues long. Trimming left V 5 bases short and J 1 base short, with 6 bases between. CDR3 sequence: CASSPQSNQPQHF. The CDR3 DNA follows: TGTGCCAGCAGCCCTCAGAGCAATCAGCCCCAGCATTTT.

This clone was recorded a few times. The V call is TRBV19, the J call TRBJ1-2; 9 nucleotides line up with TRBD1. V dropped 10 bases and J dropped 4; count of bases not matched to a gene: 13. CDR1 and CDR2 from the germline V gene are LNHDA and SQIVND (reference sequence). CDR3 length: 15 residues. The CDR3: CATRPGTGIRYGYTF. The CDR3 region has the DNA TGTGCCACCCGCCCCGGGACAGGGATTCGCTATGGCTACACCTTC. The full variable domain, completed using reference TRBV19 and TRBJ1-2, is DGGITQSPKYLFRKEGQNVTLSCEQNLNHDAMYWYRQDPGQGLRLIYYSQIVNDFQKGDIAEGYSVSREKKESFPLTVTSAQKNPTAFYLCATRPGTGIRYGYTFGSGTRLTVV.

This clone occurred a few times. The chain links TRBV7-9 to TRBJ1-2, with TRBD1 identical over 7 bases. With V trimmed by 5 bases and J by 5 bases, 11 bases remained unmatched. The CDR3 has 15 amino acids. Germline CDR1 SEHNR, CDR2 FQNEAQ (reference sequence). CDR3 coding DNA: TGTGCCAGCAGCAGACCGGGACAGCAACTTTATGGCTACACCTTC. This sequence encodes CASSRPGQQLYGYTF.

The rearrangement links TRBV5-6 to TRBJ2-1; 9 nucleotides line up with TRBD2. Germline V CDR1 and CDR2: SGHDT, YYEEEE. Losses at the gene ends were 4 bases for V and 9 bases for J; bases not matched to a gene: 14. CDR3 size: 16 residues. CDR3 coding DNA: TGTGCCAGCAGCCCCCTCCTAGCGGGATATAATAGTGAGCAGTTCTTC. It translates to CASSPLLAGYNSEQFF.

The rearrangement joins TRBV11-2 to TRBJ2-2, with 10 bases that match TRBD2. The germline V gene encodes CDR1 SGHAT and CDR2 FQNNGV. This CDR3 is 17 amino acids long. With 0 bases clipped from V and 4 bases from J, the junction kept 5 bases outside the gene matches. Here the CDR3 reads CASSLDLAGGPTGELFF. DNA for the CDR3: TGTGCCAGCAGCTTAGACTTAGCGGGGGGCCCCACCGGGGAGCTGTTTTTT.

The J gene is TRBJ2-7, the V gene TRBV29-1, with 7 bases that match TRBD1. Germline-derived CDR1 and CDR2 are SQVTM and ANQGSEA. Germline trimming cut 6 bases from V and 6 bases from J; bases unmatched to any gene: 5. This CDR3 is 11 amino acids long. The CDR3 loop reads CSVLQGSEQYF. DNA for the CDR3: TGCAGCGTCCTACAGGGGTCCGAGCAGTACTTC.

The chain is built from TRBV5-4 and TRBJ2-5, with TRBD2 identical over 14 bases. Germline lookup yields CDR1 SGHNT and CDR2 YYREEE (reference sequence). V lost 3 bases, J lost 1 base, and 2 bases stayed unmatched. The CDR3 consists of 16 residues. The CDR3 DNA is TGTGCCAGCAGCTGGGGACTAGCGGGGGCCCAAGAGACCCAGTACTTC. Amino acid sequence: CASSWGLAGAQETQYF. Full variable domain (missing parts from reference TRBV5-4 and TRBJ2-5): ETGVTQSPTHLIKTRGQQVTLRCSSQSGHNTVSWYQQALGQGPQFIFQYYREEENGRGNFPPRFSGLQFPNYSSELNVNALELDDSALYLCASSWGLAGAQETQYFGPGTRLLVL.

The chain recombines TRBV7-6 with TRBJ2-5, with D maybe TRBD2 (5 bases). CDR1 and CDR2 (germline): SGHVS, FNYEAQ. Between the trimmed V and J ends, which lost 0 bases and 4 bases, there was a span of 12 bases. The CDR3 is 15 amino acids. CDR3 loop: CASSLARAGGETQYF. In nucleotides, the CDR3 is TGTGCCAGCAGCTTAGCGCGGGCAGGAGGAGAGACCCAGTACTTC.

The CDR3 DNA reads TGCGCCAGCAGTGAGGACAGGACAACCCAAGAGACCCAGTACTTC. Protein product: CASSEDRTTQETQYF. This rearrangement joins TRBV10-1 to TRBJ2-5; a weak D match, TRBD1 (6 bases). CDR1 WNHNN and CDR2 SYGVQD come from the germline V gene (reference sequence). V dropped 2 bases and J dropped 1 base, with 11 bases sitting between them. This CDR3 spans 15 amino acids.

This chain joins TRBV27 and TRBJ2-7, with 7 bases aligning to TRBD1. Germline V CDR1 and CDR2: MNHEY, SMNVEV (reference sequence). J gave up 3 bases and V 5 bases, and 7 bases lay outside the gene matches. This CDR3 has 14 amino acids. The CDR3 reads CASSPWDRYYEQYF. The CDR3 nucleotides read TGTGCCAGCAGTCCGTGGGACAGATACTACGAGCAGTACTTC.

V is TRBV5-3 and J is TRBJ2-7, with 8 positions matching TRBD2. TRBV5-3 is sorted into the ORF group, with uncertain function. CDR3 length: 17 amino acids. The ends lost 3 bases at V and 1 base at J; junction bases unmatched: 12. The CDR3 DNA sequence: TGTGCCAGAAGCTCTTTCCGCCGGGAGGGCCCTTCCTACGAGCAGTACTTC. Its protein is CARSSFRREGPSYEQYF.

The rearrangement joins TRBV5-1 to TRBJ2-7; 7 bases fit TRBD1. Unmatched junction bases numbered 4, after V lost 0 bases and J lost 4 bases. Germline-derived CDR1 and CDR2 are SGHRS and YFSETQ. This CDR3 region has 14 residues. CDR3 nucleotides: TGCGCCAGCAGCTTGGGACAGGGCCCTTACGAGCAGTACTTC. Its translation is CASSLGQGPYEQYF.

This clone was detected only a few times. CDR3 amino acids: CAAGAPQRGSYEQYF. As DNA, the CDR3 is TGTGCCGCAGGGGCCCCACAGCGGGGGTCCTACGAGCAGTACTTC. This chain uses TRBV10-3 with TRBJ2-7; 8 bases are shared with TRBD2. The CDR3 loop spans 15 amino acids. The germline CDR1 and CDR2 sequences are ENHRY and SYGVKD. Trimming cost V 11 bases and J 1 base; bases outside gene matches: 13.

This chain uses TRBV6-1 with TRBJ2-7, with 8 bases that match TRBD1. The CDR3 has 12 amino acids. V gave up 10 bases and J gave up 2 bases; unmatched junction bases: 4. Per the germline V gene, CDR1 is MNHNS and CDR2 is SASEGT. CDR3 sequence: CATGQGAYEQYF. CDR3 bases: TGTGCCACCGGACAGGGTGCCTACGAGCAGTACTTC.

The chain employs TRBV5-4 and TRBJ2-6, with TRBD1 matching over 7 bases. Germline values: CDR1 SGHNT, CDR2 YYREEE (reference sequence). The CDR3 is 16 amino acids. The V and J ends lost 4 bases and 4 bases, in that order; junction bases with no gene match: 8. The CDR3 nucleotides read TGTGCCAGCAGCCCAACAGGGGCGCGGGGGGCCAACGTCCTGACTTTC. Translated: CASSPTGARGANVLTF. Supplemented by reference TRBV5-4 and TRBJ2-6, the full variable domain reads ETGVTQSPTHLIKTRGQQVTLRCSSQSGHNTVSWYQQALGQGPQFIFQYYREEENGRGNFPPRFSGLQFPNYSSELNVNALELDDSALYLCASSPTGARGANVLTFGAGSRLTVL.

V is TRBV11-3 and J is TRBJ2-1; 8 nucleotides agree with TRBD1. The CDR3 is 15 residues long. Per the germline V gene, CDR1 is SGHNT and CDR2 is YENEEA. J was trimmed by 6 bases and V by 1 base; bases with no gene match: 5. Written as DNA, the CDR3 is TGTGCCAGCAGCTTAGGACAGGGGTTGTCCAATGAGCAGTTCTTC. Its protein product is CASSLGQGLSNEQFF.

V is TRBV4-3 and J is TRBJ2-7; 8 nucleotides line up with TRBD1. From germline, CDR1 is LGHNA and CDR2 YSLEER. V lost 3 bases and J lost 6; bases outside the gene matches: 7. The CDR3 spans 14 residues. The CDR3 is CASSQRTGNPEQYF. For the CDR3, the DNA is TGCGCCAGCAGCCAGAGGACAGGGAATCCCGAGCAGTACTTC.